Each of the 25 T cell receptor beta chains below was sequenced from the same sample in a study of graft-versus-host responses after intestinal transplantation. Graft samples were processed, releasing intraepithelial and lamina propria lymphocytes. TCRdb's copy holds only in-frame clones and misses some; the assay was immunoSEQ multiplex PCR. The sample contains over 2,000 clones, less than 85% of which appear only once. The sequences come from ileum tissue, collected 18 days after transplant. The source of these receptors is a human patient who received an intestinal transplant, so some T cells may come from the graft donor.

V and J are TRBV25-1 and TRBJ1-5, with D perhaps TRBD1 (6 bases). CDR3 length: 14 residues. The germline CDR1 and CDR2 sequences are MGHDK and SYGVNS. Trimming pared 2 bases from V and 2 bases from J, leaving 7 bases between. The chain's CDR3 is CASSERQGNQPQHF. In DNA, the CDR3 is TGTGCCAGCAGTGAACGACAGGGCAATCAGCCCCAGCATTTT.

The chain couples TRBV6-1 to TRBJ2-5; 9 bases align to TRBD1. The J segment lost 3 bases and the V segment lost 3 bases, leaving 8 bases of the junction unmatched. Germline V gives CDR1 MNHNS, CDR2 SASEGT. The CDR3 has 16 residues. The CDR3 protein is CASSDTVGDREETQYF. Here the CDR3 DNA reads TGTGCCAGCAGTGATACTGTGGGGGACAGGGAAGAGACCCAGTACTTC.

The chain is built from TRBV25-1 and TRBJ2-1; the D gene could be TRBD1 or TRBD2 (6 bases each). Germline CDR1 and CDR2: MGHDK and SYGVNS. The CDR3 spans 14 residues. Between the trimmed V and J ends, which lost 2 bases and 4 bases, there was a span of 9 bases. CDR3 amino acids: CASSERGVYNEQFF. The DNA of the CDR3 is TGTGCCAGCAGTGAAAGGGGGGTATACAATGAGCAGTTCTTC.

CDR3 sequence (DNA): TGTGCCAGCAGCCCCAAAACACCCGGGACGGGCACTGAAGCTTTCTTT. This encodes CASSPKTPGTGTEAFF. The V gene is TRBV7-9, the J gene TRBJ1-1; D possibly corresponds to TRBD1 (5 bases). V dropped 5 bases and J dropped 4 bases, with 20 bases sitting between them. CDR3 length: 16 residues. CDR1 SEHNR and CDR2 FQNEAQ come from the germline V gene (reference sequence).

A few counts support this clone. The V gene is TRBV9, the J gene TRBJ2-5; perhaps TRBD2 as D (7 bases). This CDR3 has 14 amino acids. The germline V gene has CDR1 SGDLS and CDR2 YYNGEE. V lost 5 bases to trimming and J lost 5 bases, with 16 bases between them. The CDR3 DNA is TGTGCCAGCAGTCGGGCGGGGGCCGGGGAGACCCAGTACTTC. This translates into CASSRAGAGETQYF.

The V and J genes are TRBV7-9 and TRBJ2-2, with D maybe TRBD2 (7 bases). Trimming stripped 1 base from V and 7 bases from J, with 19 bases between. CDR3 length: 17 amino acids. Germline CDR1 and CDR2: SEHNR and FQNEAQ (reference sequence). DNA of the CDR3: TGTGCCAGCAGCTTAGGCGCTCGACGGGGGGCGTTCGGGGAGCTGTTTTTT. It is translated as CASSLGARRGAFGELFF.

This clone occurred a few times. The V and J genes are TRBV6-5 and TRBJ2-7; tentative D call: TRBD1 (6 bases). Trimming left V 0 bases short and J 7 bases short, with 7 bases between. The CDR3 spans 12 residues. Germline lookup yields CDR1 MNHEY and CDR2 SVGAGI. In DNA form, the CDR3 reads TGTGCCAGCAGTTACTCACAGGGTGAGCAGTACTTC. Translating it yields CASSYSQGEQYF.

V and J are TRBV5-4 and TRBJ1-2, with D uncertain. The CDR3 has 13 amino acids. V shed 1 base and J shed 0 bases, with 4 bases lying between them. CDR1 and CDR2 (germline): SGHNT, YYREEE (reference sequence). CDR3 coding DNA: TGTGCCAGCAGCTTGACAGCTAACTATGGCTACACCTTC. Translation: CASSLTANYGYTF.

The V and J genes are TRBV15 and TRBJ2-4, with no clear D. Germline assignment: CDR1 LNHNV and CDR2 YYDKDF (reference sequence). V lost 5 bases to trimming and J lost 1 base, with 15 bases between them. The CDR3 is made up of 16 amino acids. CDR3 in DNA: TGTGCCACCAGCCGGGTGGGGTCCTCCGCCAAAAACATTCAGTACTTC. Its protein product is CATSRVGSSAKNIQYF.

The chain combines TRBV25-1 with TRBJ2-7, with TRBD1 matching 8 bases. With 2 bases clipped from V and 0 bases from J, the junction kept 3 bases outside the gene matches. CDR3 length equals 15 residues. The germline gives CDR1 MGHDK, CDR2 SYGVNS. CDR3 sequence reads: CASSENTGGSYEQYF. Written as DNA, the CDR3 is TGTGCCAGCAGTGAAAATACAGGGGGCTCCTACGAGCAGTACTTC.

A single count supports this clone. This rearrangement joins TRBV27 to TRBJ1-4; 9 bases agree with TRBD1. The CDR3 has 14 residues. Germline assignment: CDR1 MNHEY and CDR2 SMNVEV (reference sequence). V dropped 4 bases and J dropped 3; count of bases not matched to a gene: 0. The CDR3 sequence: CASSWDRANEKLFF. In nucleotides, the CDR3 is TGTGCCAGCAGTTGGGACAGGGCTAATGAAAAACTGTTTTTT.

The rearrangement uses TRBV2 and TRBJ2-7; the D call may be TRBD1 or TRBD2 (5 bases each). The V end was cut by 7 bases, the J end by 3 bases, with 13 bases between. CDR1 is SNHLY, CDR2 FYNNEI, per germline. The CDR3 contains 13 residues. This CDR3 reads CASTGSGGYEQYF. The CDR3 DNA reads as TGTGCCAGCACGGGCAGTGGGGGCTACGAGCAGTACTTC.

This chain uses TRBV25-1 with TRBJ2-1; tentatively, D is TRBD2 (6 bases). The CDR3 has 16 residues. In germline, CDR1 is MGHDK, CDR2 SYGVNS. Deletions cut 3 bases from V and 7 bases from J, with 19 bases between. The CDR3 DNA follows: TGTGCCAGCAGTGATCCCGGGACTGGCAGCTTAAATGAGCAGTTCTTC. Its protein is CASSDPGTGSLNEQFF.

This clone came up a few times. The chain employs TRBV6-4 and TRBJ2-2, with a tentative D call TRBD1 (6 bases). From germline, CDR1 is MRHNA and CDR2 SNTAGT. This CDR3 is built from 14 residues. V was pared by 6 bases and J by 4 bases, with 12 bases between. The chain's CDR3 is CASSAGTSTGELFF. The CDR3 DNA reads TGTGCCAGCAGCGCCGGGACAAGCACCGGGGAGCTGTTTTTT.

The genes are TRBV10-3 and TRBJ2-3; D gene uncertain. Per germline, CDR1 ENHRY and CDR2 SYGVKD. This CDR3 region has 16 residues. The germline V and J ends were trimmed by 0 bases and 2 bases, with 12 bases remaining between them. CDR3 in DNA: TGTGCCATCAGTGAGTCGATTAGTGTTAACACAGATACGCAGTATTTT. Protein product: CAISESISVNTDTQYF.

This clone showed up just once. The chain carries TRBV7-2 and TRBJ1-6; a possible D gene is TRBD1 (6 bases). CDR3 size: 15 residues. Germline V CDR1 and CDR2: SGHTA, FQGNSA. The V gene lost 3 bases and the J gene lost 7 bases, with 13 bases spanning the gap. The CDR3 spells CASSLTGISNSPLHF. The CDR3 bases are TGTGCCAGCAGCTTGACAGGAATATCCAATTCACCCCTCCACTTT.

On this clone: Different DNA sequences within this sample yield the same CDR3. For the CDR3, the DNA is TGTGCCAGCAGCGTCCGGGGCGACACCGGGGAGCTGTTTTTT. This translates into CASSVRGDTGELFF. This chain links TRBV9 with TRBJ2-2; D might be TRBD1 or TRBD2, each matching 5 bases. Germline assignment: CDR1 SGDLS and CDR2 YYNGEE. The CDR3 loop spans 14 amino acids. Trimming took 2 bases from V and 3 from J, leaving 8 bases between them.

This clone was seen a few times. The chain combines TRBV30 with TRBJ2-7; 9 positions match TRBD2. CDR1 is GTSNPN, CDR2 SVGIG, per germline (reference sequence). The CDR3 consists of 12 residues. Losses at the gene ends were 3 bases for V and 3 bases for J; bases not matched to a gene: 0. The CDR3 here is CAWRRGGYEQYF. The CDR3 nucleotides read TGTGCCTGGAGGCGGGGGGGCTACGAGCAGTACTTC.

The chain combines TRBV7-2 with TRBJ1-1, with a possible D match to TRBD1 (6 bases). Germline V gene sequence: CDR1 SGHTA, CDR2 FQGNSA. The germline V and J ends were trimmed by 3 bases and 7 bases, with 15 bases remaining between them. The CDR3 covers 14 residues. The CDR3 reads CASSFYGRGIEAFF. DNA for the CDR3: TGTGCCAGCAGCTTTTATGGCAGGGGTATTGAAGCTTTCTTT.

On this clone itself: Other DNA sequences in the same sample also yield this CDR3. The chain is built from TRBV29-1 and TRBJ2-2; D is undetermined. The germline gives CDR1 SQVTM, CDR2 ANQGSEA. The CDR3 consists of 11 residues. Trimming took off 3 bases at V and 6 bases at J, with 5 bases between the two ends. CDR3 DNA: TGCAGCGTTGAGGGTCCCGGGGAGCTGTTTTTT. It specifies CSVEGPGELFF.

This clone came up once. The chain is built from TRBV7-2 and TRBJ1-2; a possible D gene is TRBD1 (5 bases). Germline V gene lookup returns CDR1 SGHTA and CDR2 FQGNSA. The ends were cut back, 2 bases at V and 7 bases at J, with 17 bases in the middle. The CDR3 covers 15 residues. CDR3 loop: CASSLYPPGKSGYTF. The CDR3, as DNA: TGTGCCAGCAGCTTATACCCCCCAGGGAAAAGTGGCTACACCTTC.

The gene calls are TRBV5-1 and TRBJ2-3, with 11 bases lining up with TRBD2. The CDR3 spans 16 residues. Germline CDR1 is SGHRS and CDR2 is YFSETQ. Losses at the gene ends were 1 base for V and 4 bases for J; bases not matched to a gene: 5. CDR3 sequence reads: CASSLIAGGLPDTQYF. The CDR3 DNA is TGCGCCAGCAGCTTGATAGCGGGAGGGCTTCCAGATACGCAGTATTTT. The full variable domain, rest sourced from reference TRBV5-1 and TRBJ2-3, is KAGVTQTPRYLIKTRGQQVTLSCSPISGHRSVSWYQQTPGQGLQFLFEYFSETQRNKGNFPGRFSGRQFSNSRSEMNVSTLELGDSALYLCASSLIAGGLPDTQYFGPGTRLTVL.

V gene TRBV4-2 combines with J gene TRBJ2-1, with 9 nucleotides matching TRBD2. The CDR3 spans 15 residues. Germline trimming cut 5 bases from V and 3 bases from J; bases unmatched to any gene: 5. The germline V gene has CDR1 LGHNA and CDR2 YNFKEQ. The CDR3 region has the DNA TGTGCCAGCAGCATAGCGGGAGAATTCTACAATGAGCAGTTCTTC. Its translation is CASSIAGEFYNEQFF.

The V call is TRBV7-9, the J call TRBJ2-2; no clear D gene. With 7 bases removed from V and 4 bases from J, the gap between germline ends came to 10 bases. CDR3 size: 13 residues. Germline V gives CDR1 SEHNR, CDR2 FQNEAQ (reference sequence). The CDR3 coding sequence is TGTGCCAGCACCCTGGGTGGCACCGGGGAGCTGTTTTTT. Translated: CASTLGGTGELFF.

The chain links TRBV29-1 to TRBJ1-2, with D tentatively TRBD1 (5 bases). The CDR3 length is 11 residues. Germline V gives CDR1 SQVTM, CDR2 ANQGSEA. The V end lost 3 bases, the J end lost 8 bases, and 10 bases lay between the germline ends. The CDR3 coding sequence is TGCAGCGTTGACGGGGCGTGGGGCTACACCTTC. Its protein product is CSVDGAWGYTF.